The 17 T cell receptor beta chains presented below share a single source sample, sequenced in a study of monozygotic twins with cystic fibrosis. TCRdb keeps only in-frame clones here, not all; method: immunoSEQ multiplex PCR. In the table there are 30,000 to 35,000 clones, just over 95% of which are singletons. The sample consisted of blood. Receptor source: a girl aged 2-15 years with cystic fibrosis.

V usage is TRBV29-1 and J usage is TRBJ2-1, with 11 bases matching TRBD2. Germline V gene lookup returns CDR1 SQVTM and CDR2 ANQGSEA. The V and J ends lost 7 bases and 7 bases, in that order; junction bases with no gene match: 15. The length of the CDR3 is 16 residues. Here the CDR3 reads CSGEGLAGGGWNEQFF. The CDR3 DNA reads as TGCAGCGGGGAGGGTCTAGCGGGAGGAGGATGGAATGAGCAGTTCTTC.

V is TRBV19 and J is TRBJ2-3; possibly TRBD2 for D (6 bases). The CDR3 sequence is 16 residues long. V shed 4 bases and J shed 0 bases, with 14 bases lying between them. The V gene's germline CDR1 is LNHDA and CDR2 SQIVND (reference sequence). The CDR3, as DNA: TGTGCCAGTAGTAATCCGGGACTGACCAGCACAGATACGCAGTATTTT. This sequence encodes CASSNPGLTSTDTQYF.

This clone was seen just once. J is TRBJ2-7 and V is TRBV19; 7 nucleotides line up with TRBD2. This CDR3 has 13 amino acids. V shed 7 bases and J 2 bases; nucleotides not matched to a gene: 5. The germline gives CDR1 LNHDA, CDR2 SQIVND (reference sequence). The CDR3 DNA follows: TGTGCCAGTATCGGGGGGTCAACCTACGAGCAGTACTTC. This sequence encodes CASIGGSTYEQYF.

The V call is TRBV27, the J call TRBJ1-6; 10 nucleotides line up with TRBD1. V lost 5 bases, J lost 2 bases, and 6 bases stayed unmatched. The germline V gene encodes CDR1 MNHEY and CDR2 SMNVEV (reference sequence). The CDR3 is made up of 17 amino acids. CDR3 residues: CASSVTGTGAYNSPLHF. The DNA for the CDR3 is TGTGCCAGCAGTGTTACCGGGACAGGGGCCTATAATTCACCCCTCCACTTT.

This clone occurred once. The V gene is TRBV19, the J gene TRBJ1-2; 8 nucleotides line up with TRBD1. V was pared by 6 bases and J by 2 bases, with 5 bases of the junction left unmatched. CDR1 and CDR2 from the germline V gene are LNHDA and SQIVND (reference sequence). The CDR3 spans 14 residues. CDR3 in DNA: TGTGCCAGTAGGAGAGCAGGGGGCAACTATGGCTACACCTTC. Amino acid sequence: CASRRAGGNYGYTF.

The chain employs TRBV27 and TRBJ2-7, with D tentatively TRBD1 (6 bases). This CDR3 is built from 16 residues. From germline, CDR1 is MNHEY and CDR2 SMNVEV (reference sequence). With 2 bases removed from V and 3 bases from J, the gap between germline ends came to 17 bases. This CDR3 reads CASSLVGTTFFYEQYF. In nucleotides, the CDR3 is TGTGCCAGCAGTTTAGTCGGGACAACCTTCTTCTACGAGCAGTACTTC.

The V gene is TRBV27, the J gene TRBJ2-7; 9 bases align to TRBD1. CDR3 length: 16 amino acids. The junction had 8 bases not matched to a gene; V was cut back by 1 base and J by 4 bases. The V gene's germline CDR1 is MNHEY and CDR2 SMNVEV (reference sequence). The DNA of the CDR3 is TGTGCCAGCAGTTTATATCAGGACAGGGGACTTTACGAGCAGTACTTC. Translated: CASSLYQDRGLYEQYF.

The chain combines TRBV28 with TRBJ1-1; D call uncertain. The CDR3 loop spans 14 amino acids. Germline CDR1 is MDHEN and CDR2 is SYDVKM. V was pared by 5 bases and J by 1 base, with 11 bases between. The CDR3 DNA follows: TGTGCCAGCAGTACCCCGGCCAGGAACACTGAAGCTTTCTTT. Translated: CASSTPARNTEAFF.

The CDR3 loop is CASSLTGNDGEKLFF. CDR3 sequence (DNA): TGTGCCAGCAGTTTGACAGGCAATGATGGAGAAAAACTGTTTTTT. The gene calls are TRBV6-1 and TRBJ1-4; maybe TRBD1 (6 bases). Trimming removed 5 bases at V and 8 bases at J, with 18 bases between. The CDR3 totals 15 residues. Germline-derived CDR1 and CDR2 are MNHNS and SASEGT.

The chain couples TRBV7-4 to TRBJ2-4; 7 bases are shared with TRBD1. The CDR3 is 16 amino acids. CDR1 and CDR2 from the germline V gene are SGHVT and SQSDAQ. With V trimmed by 5 bases and J by 8 bases, 15 bases remained unmatched. CDR3 DNA sequence: TGTGCCAGCAGCCACAAGCCAGGACAGGCGTGGGACATTCAGTACTTC. Encoded protein: CASSHKPGQAWDIQYF. Complete variable domain (other parts from reference TRBV7-4 and TRBJ2-4): GAGVSQSPRYKVAKRGRDVALRCDSISGHVTLYWYRQTLGQGSEVLTYSQSDAQRDKSGRPSGRFSAERPERSVSTLKIQRTEQGDSAVYLCASSHKPGQAWDIQYFGAGTRLSVL.

The rearrangement joins TRBV29-1 to TRBJ2-6, with a weak D call TRBD1 (6 bases). The germline V and J ends were trimmed by 6 bases and 2 bases, with 8 bases remaining between them. The CDR3 spans 13 residues. Germline V gives CDR1 SQVTM, CDR2 ANQGSEA. The CDR3 DNA reads as TGCAGCGTCACAGGGACTGGGGCCAACGTCCTGACTTTC. It translates to CSVTGTGANVLTF.

This sequence joins TRBV7-2 and TRBJ1-2, with 7 bases identical to TRBD1. V gave up 5 bases and J gave up 1 base; unmatched junction bases: 4. The CDR3 is 14 residues long. Germline-derived CDR1 and CDR2 are SGHTA and FQGNSA. The CDR3 protein is CASSIGTDNYGYTF. CDR3 DNA: TGTGCCAGCAGCATCGGGACAGATAACTATGGCTACACCTTC.

V gene TRBV6-5 combines with J gene TRBJ2-2; TRBD2 matches 9 bases. This CDR3 region has 16 residues. CDR1 is MNHEY, CDR2 SVGAGI, per germline. V dropped 3 bases and J dropped 4; count of bases not matched to a gene: 6. The CDR3 DNA follows: TGTGCCAGCAGTTATTCTAGCGGGATCGGCACCGGGGAGCTGTTTTTT. It codes for CASSYSSGIGTGELFF.

This clone showed up just once. The chain carries TRBV29-1 and TRBJ1-2; 7 nucleotides match TRBD1. The V segment lost 6 bases and the J segment 4 bases; nucleotides outside the gene matches: 8. The CDR3 runs to 13 residues. Germline V gene lookup returns CDR1 SQVTM and CDR2 ANQGSEA. Here the CDR3 DNA reads TGCAGCGTCGTTAAAACAGGGGCCTATGGCTACACCTTC. This sequence encodes CSVVKTGAYGYTF.

V gene TRBV29-1 combines with J gene TRBJ2-1, with 8 bases that match TRBD2. This CDR3 is 14 amino acids long. CDR1 and CDR2 from the germline V gene are SQVTM and ANQGSEA. V shed 4 bases and J 7 bases; nucleotides not matched to a gene: 9. CDR3: CSVGSREGQNEQFF. DNA for the CDR3: TGCAGCGTTGGATCACGGGAGGGCCAAAATGAGCAGTTCTTC.

This chain links TRBV27 with TRBJ2-3; D tentatively reads TRBD1 or TRBD2 (6 bases each). Germline values: CDR1 MNHEY, CDR2 SMNVEV (reference sequence). Trimming pared 8 bases from V and 1 base from J, leaving 19 bases between. The CDR3 sequence is 16 residues long. CDR3 protein: CASRGGRGEGTDTQYF. The CDR3 coding sequence is TGTGCCAGCCGAGGGGGTAGGGGGGAGGGCACAGATACGCAGTATTTT.

The chain has TRBV6-1 and TRBJ1-2, with a possible D match to TRBD1 (6 bases). The germline V gene encodes CDR1 MNHNS and CDR2 SASEGT. V was trimmed by 1 base and J by 7 bases, leaving 10 bases between them. This CDR3 contains 13 residues. CDR3 bases: TGTGCCAGCAGTGAAGACAGGGTAGGTGGCTACACCTTC. It specifies CASSEDRVGGYTF.